Below, 32 T cell receptor beta chains from the same sample are listed, as sequenced in a study of blood T cell repertoires in COVID-19. Sequenced by immunoSEQ multiplex PCR; TCRdb stores in-frame clones only, minus some. The sample yields about 270,000 clones, about 87% seen once. Sequences were obtained from PBMCs or T cells enriched from blood (not recorded which). The receptors were gathered from a woman between 45 and 65 years old who had recovered from COVID-19.

The V call is TRBV7-9, the J call TRBJ2-7, with D possibly matching TRBD2 (6 bases). Germline CDR1 is SEHNR and CDR2 is FQNEAQ (reference sequence). The V and J ends lost 3 bases and 3 bases respectively, with 12 bases between them. This CDR3 is built from 14 residues. The CDR3 coding sequence is TGTGCCAGCAGCTTGGCAGGAGCGGGCTACGAGCAGTACTTC. Its protein is CASSLAGAGYEQYF.

The chain has TRBV9 and TRBJ2-1, with 9 bases matching TRBD1. CDR1 is SGDLS, CDR2 YYNGEE, per germline. V dropped 1 base and J dropped 8; count of bases not matched to a gene: 7. The length of the CDR3 is 15 residues. DNA of the CDR3: TGTGCCAGCAGCGTAAGGGGGGACAGGGCGGATGAGCAGTTCTTC. Its protein product is CASSVRGDRADEQFF.

The chain has TRBV28 and TRBJ1-6; 9 bases fit TRBD1. This CDR3 comprises 15 residues. J gave up 8 bases and V 8 bases, and 10 bases lay outside the gene matches. CDR1 is MDHEN, CDR2 SYDVKM, per germline. The CDR3 sequence is CASSSSGTGHSPLHF. CDR3 bases: TGTGCCAGCTCCTCTTCCGGGACAGGGCATTCACCCCTCCACTTT.

The chain combines TRBV7-2 with TRBJ1-5; unclear D gene. CDR1 and CDR2 from the germline V gene are SGHTA and FQGNSA. Trimming cost V 2 bases and J 7 bases, with 15 bases left between them. CDR3 length: 15 amino acids. The DNA of the CDR3 is TGTGCCAGCAGCTTATCTTCCCTCCAGAACCAGCCCCAGCATTTT. Translated: CASSLSSLQNQPQHF.

This clone showed up just a few times. The chain recombines TRBV10-2 with TRBJ1-5; D gene unclear. Germline V gene data show CDR1 as WSHSY and CDR2 as SAAADI. The CDR3 spans 15 residues. V was trimmed by 7 bases and J by 0 bases, leaving 13 bases between them. In DNA form, the CDR3 reads TGCGCCAGCACGTTGGCGGGAAATAGCAATCAGCCCCAGCATTTT. It translates to CASTLAGNSNQPQHF.

The chain combines TRBV2 with TRBJ1-5; D remains ambiguous. V was shortened by 6 bases and J by 1 base, with 10 bases between the two germline ends. The CDR3 loop spans 14 amino acids. The V gene's germline CDR1 is SNHLY and CDR2 FYNNEI. The CDR3 coding sequence is TGTGCCAGCAGCCAAATGGCCAGCAATCAGCCCCAGCATTTT. It is translated as CASSQMASNQPQHF.

V and J are TRBV18 and TRBJ1-6; perhaps TRBD1 as D (5 bases). Germline CDR1 and CDR2: KGHSH and LQKENI. V was shortened by 4 bases and J by 7 bases, with 11 bases between the two germline ends. This CDR3 contains 14 residues. CDR3 nucleotides: TGTGCCAGCTCACGGGGCCAGAACAATTCACCCCTCCACTTT. It translates to CASSRGQNNSPLHF.

This rearrangement joins TRBV24-1 to TRBJ2-1; TRBD2 matches 11 bases. From germline, CDR1 is KGHDR and CDR2 SFDVKD. Unmatched junction bases numbered 12, after V lost 4 bases and J lost 2 bases. The CDR3 runs 19 residues. CDR3 DNA sequence: TGTGCCACCAGTGAGTCGTCACTAGCGGGAGTTTTCACCTACAATGAGCAGTTCTTC. It is translated as CATSESSLAGVFTYNEQFF.

The V gene is TRBV10-3, the J gene TRBJ1-2; possibly TRBD1 for D (6 bases). This CDR3 has 17 amino acids. The V and J ends lost 2 bases and 0 bases respectively, with 16 bases between them. Germline CDR1 is ENHRY and CDR2 is SYGVKD. CDR3 in amino acids: CAISERQGQGTNYGYTF. CDR3 DNA: TGTGCCATCAGTGAGAGGCAGGGGCAAGGAACTAACTATGGCTACACCTTC.

The chain couples TRBV19 to TRBJ1-5; 9 positions agree with TRBD1. The CDR3 has 16 residues. Trimming at V came to 3 bases and at J to 0 bases, leaving 3 bases not matched to a gene. CDR1 and CDR2 (germline): LNHDA, SQIVND (reference sequence). The CDR3: CASSIWGQGSNQPQHF. CDR3 nucleotides: TGTGCCAGTAGTATTTGGGGACAGGGTAGCAATCAGCCCCAGCATTTT.

As DNA, the CDR3 is TGTGCCAGCAGTGAGCCAGGGAGGGACATTCAGTACTTC. Its protein is CASSEPGRDIQYF. J is TRBJ2-4 and V is TRBV6-1; TRBD2 aligns across 7 bases. The CDR3 runs to 13 residues. V gave up 3 bases and J gave up 8 bases; unmatched junction bases: 4. Germline V gene lookup returns CDR1 MNHNS and CDR2 SASEGT.

This chain joins TRBV7-3 and TRBJ2-1, with TRBD1 as a possible D gene (6 bases). The length of the CDR3 is 15 residues. The germline V gene has CDR1 SGHTA and CDR2 FQGTGA. V lost 5 bases and J lost 4, with 15 bases in between. The CDR3: CASSPTRTGYNEQFF. Here the CDR3 DNA reads TGTGCCAGCAGCCCAACTCGTACAGGGTACAATGAGCAGTTCTTC.

The chain has TRBV12-3 or TRBV12-4 and TRBJ1-1, with a weak D call TRBD1 (6 bases). V shed 7 bases and J shed 3 bases, with 9 bases lying between them. This CDR3 is built from 12 residues. The CDR3, as DNA: TGTGCCAGCAAAACAGGGCACACTGAAGCTTTCTTT. Translation: CASKTGHTEAFF.

The V and J genes are TRBV6-5 and TRBJ2-1; a possible D gene is TRBD2 (5 bases). V was trimmed by 0 bases and J by 10 bases, leaving 19 bases between them. The CDR3 is made up of 16 amino acids. Germline V gene lookup returns CDR1 MNHEY and CDR2 SVGAGI. CDR3 residues: CASSYSSGLTNGEQFF. The CDR3 bases are TGTGCCAGCAGTTACTCGTCCGGACTCACCAATGGAGAGCAGTTCTTC.

J is TRBJ1-2 and V is TRBV6-4; 10 bases fit TRBD1. Germline loops: CDR1 MRHNA, CDR2 SNTAGT. The CDR3 contains 14 residues. J gave up 2 bases and V 5 bases, and 2 bases lay outside the gene matches. DNA for the CDR3: TGTGCCAGCAGTCCGGGACAGGGGAACTATGGCTACACCTTC. Translating gives CASSPGQGNYGYTF.

The rearrangement links TRBV5-1 to TRBJ1-1, with 8 bases lining up with TRBD1. CDR1 is SGHRS, CDR2 YFSETQ, per germline. V was pared by 2 bases and J by 5 bases, with 8 bases of the junction left unmatched. The CDR3 runs to 15 residues. Written as DNA, the CDR3 is TGCGCCAGCAGCTTATCGCCGGACAGGGCAACTGAAGCTTTCTTT. Amino acid sequence: CASSLSPDRATEAFF.

The chain is built from TRBV6-5 and TRBJ2-7, with D possibly matching TRBD2 (6 bases). Germline CDR1 MNHEY, CDR2 SVGAGI. V was trimmed by 1 base and J by 7 bases, leaving 14 bases between them. The CDR3 extends over 14 amino acids. CDR3 sequence reads: CASSYFPGVNEQYF. CDR3 bases: TGTGCCAGCAGTTACTTTCCGGGAGTGAATGAGCAGTACTTC.

The rearrangement uses TRBV4-3 and TRBJ2-5; no firm D call. V shed 0 bases and J shed 7 bases, with 9 bases lying between them. Germline V gene data show CDR1 as LGHNA and CDR2 as YSLEER. This CDR3 contains 13 residues. CDR3 bases: TGCGCCAGCAGCCAAGATAATTACGGGACCCAGTACTTC. Protein: CASSQDNYGTQYF.

This sequence joins TRBV30 and TRBJ2-1; 11 bases fit TRBD2. The CDR3 spans 14 residues. Trimming removed 6 bases from V and 12 bases from J; junction bases left unmatched: 13. The germline V gene encodes CDR1 GTSNPN and CDR2 SVGIG (reference sequence). CDR3 nucleotide sequence: TGTGCCTGTGATAGGCGCCTAGCGGGAGGTGGGCAGTTCTTC. Translation: CACDRRLAGGGQFF.

The chain recombines TRBV28 with TRBJ1-2; D possibly corresponds to TRBD1 (5 bases). This CDR3 region has 15 residues. Germline V gene lookup returns CDR1 MDHEN and CDR2 SYDVKM. V gave up 6 bases and J gave up 7 bases, with 21 bases separating them. The CDR3 loop reads CASSASSRESAGYTF. The CDR3 DNA reads as TGTGCCAGCAGCGCTTCATCCAGGGAAAGCGCTGGCTACACCTTC.

This chain uses TRBV28 with TRBJ1-4; D unclear. V was clipped by 2 bases and J by 5 bases, with 9 bases between them. CDR3 size: 14 residues. Germline-derived CDR1 and CDR2 are MDHEN and SYDVKM. The CDR3: CASSLAERNEKLFF. The CDR3 coding sequence is TGTGCCAGCAGTTTAGCGGAAAGAAATGAAAAACTGTTTTTT.

Only a few counts were recorded for this clone. This chain uses TRBV5-1 with TRBJ2-1; 7 bases match TRBD1. V gave up 4 bases and J gave up 7 bases; unmatched junction bases: 11. Germline CDR1 and CDR2: SGHRS and YFSETQ. This CDR3 region has 15 residues. The DNA for the CDR3 is TGCGCCAGCAGCGGACGGACAGGAGGAAATAATGAGCAGTTCTTC. Translation gives CASSGRTGGNNEQFF.

The V and J genes are TRBV28 and TRBJ2-3, with 9 bases that match TRBD2. Germline assignment: CDR1 MDHEN and CDR2 SYDVKM. The CDR3 extends over 16 amino acids. V shed 5 bases, J shed 6 bases, and the junction held 12 bases outside the gene matches. CDR3 in amino acids: CASSAPGREGLDTQYF. Here the CDR3 DNA reads TGTGCCAGCAGTGCTCCGGGGCGGGAGGGTCTGGATACGCAGTATTTT.

This clone was seen just once. The V gene is TRBV18, the J gene TRBJ2-2; TRBD1 might be the D (6 bases). Trimming shortened V by 2 bases and J by 4 bases, and 14 bases separated the two germline ends. The CDR3 loop spans 16 amino acids. Germline-derived CDR1 and CDR2 are KGHSH and LQKENI. The CDR3 coding sequence is TGTGCCAGCTCACCAGCCCCAGGACAGATCACCGGGGAGCTGTTTTTT. It translates to CASSPAPGQITGELFF.

This chain joins TRBV4-1 and TRBJ1-5, with a tentative D call TRBD1 (6 bases). V was cut by 2 bases and J by 7 bases, with 18 bases left in between. The CDR3 is 16 amino acids. The germline CDR1 and CDR2 sequences are MGHRA and YSYEKL. For the CDR3, the DNA is TGCGCCAGCAGCCAACCGACCGACAGGCCCATGCAGCCCCAGCATTTT. Protein sequence: CASSQPTDRPMQPQHF.

This clone has just one count. This chain links TRBV6-2 or TRBV6-3 with TRBJ1-5, with 10 bases aligning to TRBD1. The CDR3 has 16 residues. V dropped 5 bases and J dropped 2; count of bases not matched to a gene: 6. Per germline, CDR1 MNHEY and CDR2 SVGEGT. For the CDR3, the DNA is TGTGCCAGCAGTGGACGGACAGGGGGTGGCAATCAGCCCCAGCATTTT. Translation: CASSGRTGGGNQPQHF.

This chain connects TRBV30 to TRBJ1-6; 9 bases line up with TRBD1. V lost 3 bases, J lost 10 bases, and 7 bases stayed unmatched. Germline CDR1 is GTSNPN and CDR2 is SVGIG (reference sequence). The CDR3 has 14 residues. CDR3 DNA: TGTGCCTGGAGCCCCGGGACAGGGAGGTCACCCCTCCACTTT. It is translated as CAWSPGTGRSPLHF.

This clone was found once. CDR3 amino acids: CASSHDYGYTF. DNA of the CDR3: TGCGCCAGCAGCCATGACTATGGCTACACCTTC. The gene calls are TRBV5-1 and TRBJ1-2, with D unclear. The V end was cut by 4 bases, the J end by 3 bases, with 4 bases between. This CDR3 region has 11 residues. Germline CDR1 and CDR2: SGHRS and YFSETQ.

This clone was detected a few times. The chain links TRBV19 to TRBJ2-7; 10 bases match TRBD1. The CDR3 is made up of 16 amino acids. Unmatched junction bases numbered 13, after V lost 5 bases and J lost 6 bases. The V gene's germline CDR1 is LNHDA and CDR2 SQIVND (reference sequence). CDR3 in DNA: TGTGCCAGTAGTGACCTCCCGGGACAGGGGTTCACCGAGCAGTACTTC. Its translation is CASSDLPGQGFTEQYF.

The gene calls are TRBV7-3 and TRBJ2-1; 9 bases align to TRBD2. CDR1 and CDR2 (germline): SGHTA, FQGTGA. V lost 5 bases and J lost 0; bases outside the gene matches: 5. The length of the CDR3 is 16 residues. CDR3 coding DNA: TGTGCCAGCAGCCTAGCTAGCGGGGTCTCCTACAATGAGCAGTTCTTC. Its protein product is CASSLASGVSYNEQFF.

As DNA, the CDR3 is TGTGCCAGCAGCCAAGTACAAAATGAGCAGTTCTTC. Amino acid sequence: CASSQVQNEQFF. The gene calls are TRBV6-2 or TRBV6-3 and TRBJ2-1; D gene unclear. Germline V gene sequence: CDR1 MNHEY, CDR2 SVGEGT. The CDR3 sequence is 12 residues long. V was shortened by 6 bases and J by 7 bases, with 10 bases between the two germline ends.

This chain links TRBV29-1 with TRBJ2-1, with TRBD2 matching over 9 bases. The J segment lost 4 bases and the V segment lost 6 bases, leaving 7 bases of the junction unmatched. Germline V gives CDR1 SQVTM, CDR2 ANQGSEA. CDR3 length: 14 amino acids. The CDR3 DNA follows: TGCAGCGTAGATACTAGCGGGCTTTACAATGAGCAGTTCTTC. As protein: CSVDTSGLYNEQFF.